The next 18 T cell receptor beta chains were all read from a single sample in a study of cytomegalovirus exposure and HLA in healthy donors. The PCR ran on 60 Vbeta and 13 Jbeta primers. Produced via immunoSEQ multiplex PCR; TCRdb's table is partial and in-frame only. The table shows some 150,000 clones, with more than 70% occurring only once. The sample consisted of PBMCs. These receptor sequences come from a woman in her thirties or forties in good health and CMV-seronegative.

This chain joins TRBV5-1 and TRBJ1-6; no reliable D call. Germline CDR1 reads SGHRS; CDR2 reads YFSETQ. The CDR3 is 15 residues long. The V gene lost 0 bases and the J gene lost 4 bases, with 8 bases spanning the gap. The DNA for the CDR3 is TGCGCCAGCAGCTTGGCTCGGGTTTATAATTCACCCCTCCACTTT. Amino acids: CASSLARVYNSPLHF. Combining the CDR3 with reference TRBV5-1 and TRBJ1-6 gives the whole variable domain KAGVTQTPRYLIKTRGQQVTLSCSPISGHRSVSWYQQTPGQGLQFLFEYFSETQRNKGNFPGRFSGRQFSNSRSEMNVSTLELGDSALYLCASSLARVYNSPLHFGNGTRLTVT.

The chain recombines TRBV30 with TRBJ2-2; D might be TRBD1 (5 bases). Germline V lookup: CDR1 GTSNPN, CDR2 SVGIG (reference sequence). V was pared by 0 bases and J by 4 bases, with 12 bases between. The CDR3 has 15 amino acids. This CDR3 is CAWSVLDTFTGELFF. The CDR3 nucleotides are TGTGCCTGGAGTGTCCTGGACACCTTCACCGGGGAGCTGTTTTTT. Full variable domain (missing parts from reference TRBV30 and TRBJ2-2): SQTIHQWPATLVQPVGSPLSLECTVEGTSNPNLYWYRQAAGRGLQLLFYSVGIGQISSEVPQNLSASRPQDRQFILSSKKLLLSDSGFYLCAWSVLDTFTGELFFGEGSRLTVL.

The chain links TRBV10-1 to TRBJ2-7; the match to TRBD1 covers 7 bases. V lost 8 bases, J lost 4 bases, and 11 bases stayed unmatched. The CDR3 spans 14 residues. Germline assignment: CDR1 WNHNN and CDR2 SYGVQD (reference sequence). CDR3 loop: CASSPAGGKYEQYF. DNA of the CDR3: TGCGCCAGCTCCCCAGCAGGGGGAAAATACGAGCAGTACTTC.

This rearrangement joins TRBV18 to TRBJ1-5, with a tentative D call TRBD1 (5 bases). V was shortened by 6 bases and J by 5 bases, with 20 bases between the two germline ends. The CDR3 consists of 16 residues. The germline gives CDR1 KGHSH, CDR2 LQKENI. In DNA, the CDR3 is TGTGCCAGCTCCCCTAACCGAGACAGTCCAGATCAGCCCCAGCATTTT. Translation: CASSPNRDSPDQPQHF. The full variable domain, rest sourced from reference TRBV18 and TRBJ1-5, is NAGVMQNPRHLVRRRGQEARLRCSPMKGHSHVYWYRQLPEEGLKFMVYLQKENIIDESGMPKERFSAEFPKEGPSILRIQQVVRGDSAAYFCASSPNRDSPDQPQHFGDGTRLSIL.

The chain employs TRBV18 and TRBJ1-6; D unclear. Germline CDR1 reads KGHSH; CDR2 reads LQKENI. This CDR3 has 16 residues. Trimming cost V 3 bases and J 7 bases, with 16 bases left between them. CDR3 coding DNA: TGTGCCAGCTCACCTTACACGGGAGGGTTCAATTCACCCCTCCACTTT. Its translation: CASSPYTGGFNSPLHF.

This clone came up once. The gene calls are TRBV6-6 and TRBJ2-7, with a weak D call TRBD2 (5 bases). CDR3 length: 14 residues. Per germline, CDR1 MNHNY and CDR2 SVGAGI (reference sequence). V was shortened by 2 bases and J by 3 bases, with 11 bases between the two germline ends. The CDR3 reads CASSYAPEGYEQYF. The CDR3 nucleotides read TGTGCCAGCAGTTACGCGCCAGAGGGCTACGAGCAGTACTTC.

This clone appeared a few times. CDR3 coding DNA: TGTGCCTGGGGAAGGGCCGAGGGCACTGAAGCTTTCTTT. It encodes CAWGRAEGTEAFF. The J gene is TRBJ1-1, the V gene TRBV30; no reliable D call. This CDR3 has 13 amino acids. V was clipped by 5 bases and J by 4 bases, with 14 bases between them. Germline CDR1 reads GTSNPN; CDR2 reads SVGIG (reference sequence).

V gene TRBV5-6 combines with J gene TRBJ1-5, with TRBD1 matching 7 bases. Unmatched junction bases numbered 6, after V lost 3 bases and J lost 3 bases. This CDR3 is built from 15 residues. CDR1 and CDR2 from the germline V gene are SGHDT and YYEEEE. The CDR3 DNA reads as TGTGCCAGCAGCTCAAGGGACAGCCTCAATCAGCCCCAGCATTTT. Its translation is CASSSRDSLNQPQHF.

J is TRBJ2-1 and V is TRBV5-1; 15 nucleotides match TRBD2. V lost 7 bases and J lost 14; bases outside the gene matches: 13. Germline V lookup: CDR1 SGHRS, CDR2 YFSETQ. CDR3 size: 15 residues. The CDR3 protein is CASGMSGTSGGTEFF. CDR3 in DNA: TGCGCCAGCGGAATGTCCGGGACTAGCGGGGGGACGGAGTTCTTC.

CDR3 in DNA: TGTGCCAGCAAACCAGGGGGGCTTACCGCCGAGCAGTACTTC. This codes for CASKPGGLTAEQYF. The chain uses TRBV6-5 and TRBJ2-7, with D perhaps TRBD1 (7 bases). CDR1 is MNHEY and CDR2 is SVGAGI in the germline V gene. V was trimmed by 7 bases and J by 6 bases, leaving 19 bases between them. There are 14 residues in the CDR3.

The gene calls are TRBV7-9 and TRBJ1-2, with 7 bases lining up with TRBD1. The CDR3 is made up of 13 amino acids. Germline V gene lookup returns CDR1 SEHNR and CDR2 FQNEAQ (reference sequence). V shed 5 bases and J 5 bases; nucleotides not matched to a gene: 5. DNA of the CDR3: TGTGCCAGCAGCGCGGGACAGAGGTATGGCTACACCTTC. Translated, it gives CASSAGQRYGYTF.

V gene TRBV7-9 combines with J gene TRBJ1-6; tentatively, D is TRBD1 (5 bases). CDR3 size: 12 residues. CDR1 SEHNR and CDR2 FQNEAQ come from the germline V gene (reference sequence). The CDR3 region is CSTRQSNSPLHF. The CDR3 DNA sequence: TGTTCCACCCGACAGTCTAATTCACCCCTCCACTTT.

This chain links TRBV19 with TRBJ1-1; 9 positions agree with TRBD1. With V trimmed by 6 bases and J by 5 bases, 4 bases remained unmatched. Germline loops: CDR1 LNHDA, CDR2 SQIVND (reference sequence). The CDR3 covers 13 residues. The CDR3 nucleotides are TGTGCCAGTAGACAGGGGGCAAGTACTGAAGCTTTCTTT. It is translated as CASRQGASTEAFF.

The rearrangement joins TRBV2 to TRBJ2-7; 9 nucleotides align to TRBD1. CDR1 SNHLY and CDR2 FYNNEI come from the germline V gene. This CDR3 is 18 amino acids long. The trim removed 0 bases at V and 6 bases at J, leaving 15 bases unmatched. Here the CDR3 reads CASSEALTLRTGVGEQYF. CDR3 bases: TGTGCCAGCAGTGAAGCCTTAACGCTTAGGACAGGGGTTGGCGAGCAGTACTTC.

This chain joins TRBV4-2 and TRBJ1-1; D is uncertain. V lost 0 bases to trimming and J lost 6 bases, with 14 bases between them. The CDR3 totals 15 residues. Germline V gives CDR1 LGHNA, CDR2 YNFKEQ. The CDR3 here is CASSQEVGERSEAFF. The CDR3 DNA reads TGTGCCAGCAGCCAAGAGGTCGGGGAACGGTCTGAAGCTTTCTTT.

V gene TRBV28 combines with J gene TRBJ1-3; 9 bases map to TRBD1. Losses at the gene ends were 6 bases for V and 4 bases for J; bases not matched to a gene: 19. Germline V gene lookup returns CDR1 MDHEN and CDR2 SYDVKM. There are 19 residues in the CDR3. In DNA form, the CDR3 reads TGTGCCAGCAGCCTAAATTATATCTCCGGACAGGGGTACGGAAACACCATATATTTT. Translation: CASSLNYISGQGYGNTIYF.

The chain carries TRBV30 and TRBJ2-1; TRBD2 is a possible D gene (7 bases). Germline CDR1 reads GTSNPN; CDR2 reads SVGIG (reference sequence). V was trimmed by 7 bases and J by 1 base, leaving 17 bases between them. The CDR3 consists of 15 residues. For the CDR3, the DNA is TGTGCCTCGGCCCGGGGGGCGGTATCCTACAATGAGCAGTTCTTC. Encoded protein: CASARGAVSYNEQFF.

The chain links TRBV28 to TRBJ2-7; 8 bases map to TRBD2. V trimming: 7 bases; J trimming: 1 base; junction bases outside the gene matches: 6. Germline V CDR1 and CDR2: MDHEN, SYDVKM. The CDR3 consists of 14 residues. The CDR3, as DNA: TGTGCCAGCACCTACGGGGGGGAATCCTACGAGCAGTACTTC. The encoded protein is CASTYGGESYEQYF.